Detailed here is one T cell receptor beta chain. This record belongs to a study of blood T cell repertoires in COVID-19. Study-wide context: Both acute and convalescent COVID-19 samples were obtained from the United States, Italy and Spain. PBMCs, B-cell-depleted T cells, or T cells provided the cDNA or gDNA that made up the material.

This CDR3 is 17 amino acids long. The V and J ends lost 7 bases and 5 bases, in that order; junction bases with no gene match: 19. In the original analysis: Estimated nucleated cell counts came from reference gene primer amplification. Libraries were prepared by immunoSEQ multiplex PCR; TCRdb keeps only in-frame clonotypes and omits some of them. V and J calls and clone size are as listed in that table; D and trimming were resolved from the DNA. The data contain fewer than 250,000 clones, around 80% of them seen just once; the ten biggest clones take up about 17%. This clonotype was sampled from a woman in her forties or fifties with acute COVID-19. Input material: PBMCs or T cells enriched from blood (not recorded which). The chain couples TRBV5-3 to TRBJ2-5, with TRBD2 matching 8 bases. TRBV5-3 is an ORF for which the function is uncertain. CDR3 residues: CARRSLDGRGGRETQYF. The CDR3 nucleotides are TGTGCCAGACGCTCCCTTGACGGGAGGGGGGGAAGGGAGACCCAGTACTTC.